This T cell receptor (beta chain) was profiled in a study of cytomegalovirus exposure and HLA in healthy donors. PCR involved 60 Vbeta and 13 Jbeta primers. The method was immunoSEQ multiplex PCR; TCRdb's version includes in-frame clones alone and lacks a portion of them. The repertoire has a few hundred thousand clones, about 70% of them found once; the top ten carry 1.8%. At sampling all donors were nominally healthy, likely with unrecorded immune exposures. This clone came up once. Trimming cost V 8 bases and J 8 bases, with 21 bases left between them. Germline V gene sequence: CDR1 MNHNS, CDR2 SASEGT. The CDR3 extends over 14 amino acids.

This chain links TRBV6-1 with TRBJ1-2, with D unresolved. This TCR came from a woman aged 30 to 39 in good health and CMV-seronegative. The sequenced sample was PBMCs. The chain's CDR3 is CASRLQSGVDGYTF. The DNA for the CDR3 is TGTGCCAGCCGTCTACAATCCGGGGTAGACGGCTACACCTTC.